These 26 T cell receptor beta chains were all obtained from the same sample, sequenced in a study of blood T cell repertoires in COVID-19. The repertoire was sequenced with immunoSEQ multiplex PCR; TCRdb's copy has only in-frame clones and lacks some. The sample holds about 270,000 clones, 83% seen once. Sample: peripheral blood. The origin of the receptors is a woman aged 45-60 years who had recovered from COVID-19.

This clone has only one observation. The CDR3 loop is CASSLAGTPGSTIYF. In nucleotides, the CDR3 is TGTGCCAGCAGCTTAGCTGGGACACCTGGGAGCACCATATATTTT. The chain couples TRBV7-7 to TRBJ1-3; maybe TRBD1 (6 bases). CDR1 and CDR2 from the germline V gene are SSHAT and FNYEAQ (reference sequence). V lost 0 bases, J lost 9 bases, and 15 bases lay in between. The CDR3 is made up of 15 amino acids.

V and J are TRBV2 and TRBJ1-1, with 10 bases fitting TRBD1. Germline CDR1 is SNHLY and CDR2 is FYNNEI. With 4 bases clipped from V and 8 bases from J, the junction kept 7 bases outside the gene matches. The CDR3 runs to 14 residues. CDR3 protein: CASSVGTGAREAFF. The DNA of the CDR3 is TGTGCCAGCAGTGTCGGGACAGGGGCACGGGAAGCTTTCTTT.

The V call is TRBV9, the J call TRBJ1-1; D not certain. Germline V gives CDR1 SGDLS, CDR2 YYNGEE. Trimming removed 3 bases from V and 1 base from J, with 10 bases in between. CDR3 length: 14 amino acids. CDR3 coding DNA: TGTGCCAGCAGCGCGGCCCACAGGAACACTGAAGCTTTCTTT. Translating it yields CASSAAHRNTEAFF. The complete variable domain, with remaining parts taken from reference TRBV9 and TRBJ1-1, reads DSGVTQTPKHLITATGQRVTLRCSPRSGDLSVYWYQQSLDQGLQFLIQYYNGEERAKGNILERFSAQQFPDLHSELNLSSLELGDSALYFCASSAAHRNTEAFFGQGTRLTVV.

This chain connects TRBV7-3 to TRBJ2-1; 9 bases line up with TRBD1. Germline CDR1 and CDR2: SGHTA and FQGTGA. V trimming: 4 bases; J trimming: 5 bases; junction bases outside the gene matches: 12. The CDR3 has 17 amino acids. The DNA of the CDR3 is TGTGCCAGCAGCTCCGAAACTGGACAGGGGAGTAACAATGAGCAGTTCTTC. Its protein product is CASSSETGQGSNNEQFF. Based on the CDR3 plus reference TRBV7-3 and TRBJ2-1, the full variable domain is GAGVSQTPSNKVTEKGKYVELRCDPISGHTALYWYRQSLGQGPEFLIYFQGTGAADDSGLPNDRFFAVRPEGSVSTLKIQRTERGDSAVYLCASSSETGQGSNNEQFFGPGTRLTVL.

The CDR3 loop is CASSLTFGRLRYGYTF. CDR3 bases: TGTGCCAGCAGTTTAACGTTTGGGAGGTTGCGTTATGGCTACACCTTC. V usage is TRBV28 and J usage is TRBJ1-2, with D hard to call. V lost 2 bases and J 5 bases, leaving 18 bases between the germline ends. The CDR3 runs to 16 residues. In germline, CDR1 is MDHEN, CDR2 SYDVKM.

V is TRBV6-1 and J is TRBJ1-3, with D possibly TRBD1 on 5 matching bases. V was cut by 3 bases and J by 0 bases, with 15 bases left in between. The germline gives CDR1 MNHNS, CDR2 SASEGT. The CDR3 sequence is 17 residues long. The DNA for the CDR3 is TGTGCCAGCAGTGACCCACGCGGGGGTGACTCTGGAAACACCATATATTTT. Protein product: CASSDPRGGDSGNTIYF.

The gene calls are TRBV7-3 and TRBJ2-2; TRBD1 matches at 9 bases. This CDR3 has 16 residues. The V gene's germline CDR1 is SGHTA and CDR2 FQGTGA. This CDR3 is CVRGVRDRVNTGELFF. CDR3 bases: TGTGTACGAGGGGTTCGGGACAGGGTAAACACCGGGGAGCTGTTTTTT. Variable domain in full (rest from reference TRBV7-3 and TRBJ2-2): GAGVSQTPSNKVTEKGKYVELRCDPISGHTALYWYRQSLGQGPEFLIYFQGTGAADDSGLPNDRFFAVRPEGSVSTLKIQRTERGDSAVYLCVRGVRDRVNTGELFFGEGSRLTVL.

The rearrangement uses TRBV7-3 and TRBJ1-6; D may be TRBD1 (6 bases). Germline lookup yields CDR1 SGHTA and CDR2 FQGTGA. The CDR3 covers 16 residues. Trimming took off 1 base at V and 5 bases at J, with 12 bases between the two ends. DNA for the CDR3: TGTGCCAGCAGCTTAAATTCAGGGGTGAATAATTCACCCCTCCACTTT. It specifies CASSLNSGVNNSPLHF.

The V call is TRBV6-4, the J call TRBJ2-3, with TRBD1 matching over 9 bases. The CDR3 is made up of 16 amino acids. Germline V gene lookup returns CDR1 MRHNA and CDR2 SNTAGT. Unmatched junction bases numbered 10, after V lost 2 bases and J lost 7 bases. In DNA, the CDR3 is TGTGCCAGCAGTGACGACACAGGGGGCTATATGAATACGCAGTATTTT. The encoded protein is CASSDDTGGYMNTQYF.

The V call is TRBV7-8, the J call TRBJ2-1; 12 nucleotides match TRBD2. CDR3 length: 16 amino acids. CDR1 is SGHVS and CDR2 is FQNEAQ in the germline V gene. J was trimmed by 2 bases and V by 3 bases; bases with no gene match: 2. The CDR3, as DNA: TGTGCCAGCAGCTTGCTAGCGGGAGGGCCCTACAATGAGCAGTTCTTC. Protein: CASSLLAGGPYNEQFF. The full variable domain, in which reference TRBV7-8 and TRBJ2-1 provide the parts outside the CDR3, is GAGVSQSPRYKVAKRGQDVALRCDPISGHVSLFWYQQALGQGPEFLTYFQNEAQLDKSGLPSDRFFAERPEGSVSTLKIQRTQQEDSAVYLCASSLLAGGPYNEQFFGPGTRLTVL.

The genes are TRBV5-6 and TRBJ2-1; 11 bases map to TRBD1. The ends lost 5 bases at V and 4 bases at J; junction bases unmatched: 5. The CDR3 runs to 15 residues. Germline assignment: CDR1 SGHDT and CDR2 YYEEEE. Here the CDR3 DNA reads TGTGCCAGCAGATCGGGACAGGGGGTTTACAATGAGCAGTTCTTC. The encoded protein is CASRSGQGVYNEQFF.

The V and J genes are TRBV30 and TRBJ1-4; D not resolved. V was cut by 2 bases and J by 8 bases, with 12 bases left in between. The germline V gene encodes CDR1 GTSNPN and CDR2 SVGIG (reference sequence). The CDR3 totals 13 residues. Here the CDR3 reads CAWSSAKVEKLFF. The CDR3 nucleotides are TGTGCCTGGAGTAGCGCCAAGGTAGAAAAACTGTTTTTT.

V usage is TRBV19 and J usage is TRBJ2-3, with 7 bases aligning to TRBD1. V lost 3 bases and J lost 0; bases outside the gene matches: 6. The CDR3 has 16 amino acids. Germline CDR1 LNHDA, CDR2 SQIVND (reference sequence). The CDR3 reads CASSIIGGVSTDTQYF. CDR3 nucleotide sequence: TGTGCCAGTAGTATTATAGGGGGCGTTAGCACAGATACGCAGTATTTT.

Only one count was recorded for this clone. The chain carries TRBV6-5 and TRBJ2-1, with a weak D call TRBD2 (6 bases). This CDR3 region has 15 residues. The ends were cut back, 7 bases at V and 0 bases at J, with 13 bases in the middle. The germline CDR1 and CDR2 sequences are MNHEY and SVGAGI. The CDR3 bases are TGTGCCAGCACAGTTGACGGGAGCTCCTACAATGAGCAGTTCTTC. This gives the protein CASTVDGSSYNEQFF.

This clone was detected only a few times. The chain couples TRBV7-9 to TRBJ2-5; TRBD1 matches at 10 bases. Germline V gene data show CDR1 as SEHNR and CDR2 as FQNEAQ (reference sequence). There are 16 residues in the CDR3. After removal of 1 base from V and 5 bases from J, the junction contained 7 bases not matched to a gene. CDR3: CASSLDRTGGRETQYF. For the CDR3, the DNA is TGTGCCAGCAGCTTAGACCGGACAGGGGGAAGGGAGACCCAGTACTTC.

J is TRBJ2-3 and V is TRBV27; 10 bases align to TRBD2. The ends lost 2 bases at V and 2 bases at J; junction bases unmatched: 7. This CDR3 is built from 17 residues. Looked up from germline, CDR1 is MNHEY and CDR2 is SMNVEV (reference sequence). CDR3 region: CASSLRLAGEDTDTQYF. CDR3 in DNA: TGTGCCAGCAGTTTAAGGCTAGCGGGGGAAGACACAGATACGCAGTATTTT.

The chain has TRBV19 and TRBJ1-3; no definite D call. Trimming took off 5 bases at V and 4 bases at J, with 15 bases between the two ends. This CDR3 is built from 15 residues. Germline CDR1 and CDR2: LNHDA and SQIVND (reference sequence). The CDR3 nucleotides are TGTGCCAGTAGTCCCCCAGCGGGGAACGGAAACACCATATATTTT. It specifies CASSPPAGNGNTIYF. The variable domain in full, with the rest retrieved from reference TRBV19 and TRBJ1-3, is DGGITQSPKYLFRKEGQNVTLSCEQNLNHDAMYWYRQDPGQGLRLIYYSQIVNDFQKGDIAEGYSVSREKKESFPLTVTSAQKNPTAFYLCASSPPAGNGNTIYFGEGSWLTVV.

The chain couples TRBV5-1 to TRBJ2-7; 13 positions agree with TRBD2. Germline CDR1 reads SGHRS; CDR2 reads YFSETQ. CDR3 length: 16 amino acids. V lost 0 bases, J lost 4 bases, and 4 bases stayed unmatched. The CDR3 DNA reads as TGCGCCAGCAGCTTGGGACTAGCGGGGGGCGTTTACGAGCAGTACTTC. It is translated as CASSLGLAGGVYEQYF.

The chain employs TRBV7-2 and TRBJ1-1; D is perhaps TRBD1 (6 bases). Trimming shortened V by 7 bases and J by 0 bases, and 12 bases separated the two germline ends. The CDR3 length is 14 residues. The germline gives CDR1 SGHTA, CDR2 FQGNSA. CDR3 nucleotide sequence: TGTGCCAGCAACCTTGGGGGCTTGAACACTGAAGCTTTCTTT. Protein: CASNLGGLNTEAFF.

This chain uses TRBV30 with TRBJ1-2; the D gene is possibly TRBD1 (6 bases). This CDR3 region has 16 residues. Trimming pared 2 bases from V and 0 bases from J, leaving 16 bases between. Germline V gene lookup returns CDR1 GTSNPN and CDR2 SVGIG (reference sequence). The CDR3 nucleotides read TGTGCCTGGAGTTCCCCCGCCCCAGGGGCTAACTATGGCTACACCTTC. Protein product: CAWSSPAPGANYGYTF.

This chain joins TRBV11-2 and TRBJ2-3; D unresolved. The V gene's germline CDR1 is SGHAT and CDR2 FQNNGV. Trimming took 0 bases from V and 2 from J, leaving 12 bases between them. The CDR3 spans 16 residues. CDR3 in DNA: TGTGCCAGCAGCTTAGAGCTAGGTCCCGTCACAGATACGCAGTATTTT. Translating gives CASSLELGPVTDTQYF.

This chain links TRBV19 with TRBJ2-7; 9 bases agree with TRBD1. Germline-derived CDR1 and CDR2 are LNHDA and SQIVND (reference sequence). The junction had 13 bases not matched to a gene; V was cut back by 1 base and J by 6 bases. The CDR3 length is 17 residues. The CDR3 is CASSIGVRTGDTAEQYF. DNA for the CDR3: TGTGCCAGTAGTATAGGAGTGAGGACAGGGGATACAGCCGAGCAGTACTTC.

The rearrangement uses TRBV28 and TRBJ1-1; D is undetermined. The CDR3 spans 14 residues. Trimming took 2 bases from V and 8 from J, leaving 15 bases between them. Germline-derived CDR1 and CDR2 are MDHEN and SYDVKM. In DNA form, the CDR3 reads TGTGCCAGCAGTTTAGGGTTCGGGTTAAAGGAAGCTTTCTTT. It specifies CASSLGFGLKEAFF. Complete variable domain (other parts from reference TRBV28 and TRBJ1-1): DVKVTQSSRYLVKRTGEKVFLECVQDMDHENMFWYRQDPGLGLRLIYFSYDVKMKEKGDIPEGYSVSREKKERFSLILESASTNQTSMYLCASSLGFGLKEAFFGQGTRLTVV.

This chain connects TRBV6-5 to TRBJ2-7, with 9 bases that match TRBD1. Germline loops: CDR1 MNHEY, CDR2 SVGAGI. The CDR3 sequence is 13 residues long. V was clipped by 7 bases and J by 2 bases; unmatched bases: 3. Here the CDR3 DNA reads TGTGCCAGCATGCGGACAGGGGCCTACGAGCAGTACTTC. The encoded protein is CASMRTGAYEQYF.

This CDR3 reads CASSQDGQGGRFF. CDR3 DNA sequence: TGTGCCAGCAGCCAAGATGGCCAGGGGGGACGGTTCTTC. The chain combines TRBV3-1 (or the pseudogene TRBV3-2) with TRBJ2-1; perhaps TRBD1 as D (7 bases). The CDR3 totals 13 residues. V lost 0 bases and J 15 bases, leaving 15 bases between the germline ends. Germline lookup yields CDR1 LGHDT and CDR2 YNNKEL (reference sequence).

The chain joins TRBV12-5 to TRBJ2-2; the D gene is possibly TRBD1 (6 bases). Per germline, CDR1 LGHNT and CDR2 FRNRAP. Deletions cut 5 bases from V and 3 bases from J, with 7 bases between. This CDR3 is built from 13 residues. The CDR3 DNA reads TGTGCTAGTGGTAACAGGGACACCGGGGAGCTGTTTTTT. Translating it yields CASGNRDTGELFF.